These 21 T cell receptor beta chains came from one sample sequenced in a study of cytomegalovirus exposure and HLA in healthy donors. The PCR contained 60 Vbeta and 13 Jbeta primers. Sequencing used immunoSEQ multiplex PCR; TCRdb keeps in-frame clones, though not all of them. This table holds roughly 130,000 clones, about four fifths found once. The material sequenced was PBMCs. The origin of the receptors is a man younger than 35 in good health and CMV-seronegative.

This clone occurred a few times. V usage is TRBV19 and J usage is TRBJ1-5, with D tentatively TRBD1 (5 bases). CDR3 length: 13 residues. V lost 3 bases and J 6 bases, leaving 9 bases between the germline ends. Germline assignment: CDR1 LNHDA and CDR2 SQIVND (reference sequence). Here the CDR3 reads CASSMGGSQPQHF. The CDR3 bases are TGTGCCAGTAGTATGGGGGGTTCTCAGCCCCAGCATTTT.

J is TRBJ2-2 and V is TRBV10-1; 12 bases are a match to TRBD2. This CDR3 spans 18 amino acids. The V and J ends lost 0 bases and 3 bases, in that order; junction bases with no gene match: 5. Germline V gene lookup returns CDR1 WNHNN and CDR2 SYGVQD (reference sequence). Written as DNA, the CDR3 is TGCGCCAGCAGTGAGTCGAAACTAGCGGGAGGCGACACCGGGGAGCTGTTTTTT. Translating gives CASSESKLAGGDTGELFF.

The CDR3 loop is CASTGILGTDTQYF. The CDR3 DNA reads as TGCGCCAGCACAGGGATCCTGGGCACAGATACGCAGTATTTT. This chain joins TRBV10-2 and TRBJ2-3, with D perhaps matching TRBD1 (5 bases). V lost 7 bases and J 1 base, leaving 12 bases between the germline ends. The CDR3 spans 14 residues. CDR1 and CDR2 (germline): WSHSY, SAAADI.

The chain employs TRBV5-1 and TRBJ2-6; TRBD2 agrees at 10 bases. The CDR3 is made up of 19 amino acids. V lost 3 bases, J lost 3 bases, and 12 bases stayed unmatched. CDR1 and CDR2 from the germline V gene are SGHRS and YFSETQ. CDR3 region: CASSSPSGGFRVGANVLTF. The CDR3 bases are TGCGCCAGCAGCTCTCCTAGCGGGGGATTTAGGGTTGGGGCCAACGTCCTGACTTTC.

This sequence joins TRBV6-1 and TRBJ2-7; D ambiguous. This CDR3 contains 13 residues. V was shortened by 7 bases and J by 7 bases, with 17 bases between the two germline ends. CDR1 and CDR2 (germline): MNHNS, SASEGT. CDR3 coding DNA: TGTGCCAGCACTCGCTCAAATGGGCATGAGCAGTACGTC. This gives the protein CASTRSNGHEQYV.

In its sample, this clone was seen once. V gene TRBV2 combines with J gene TRBJ1-5, with D uncertain. Looked up from germline, CDR1 is SNHLY and CDR2 is FYNNEI. The V gene lost 6 bases and the J gene lost 2 bases, with 14 bases spanning the gap. The CDR3 extends over 15 amino acids. CDR3 loop: CASRVGGQGNQPQHF. The CDR3 DNA is TGTGCCAGCAGGGTGGGCGGGCAGGGCAATCAGCCCCAGCATTTT.

This clone was seen only once. The rearrangement uses TRBV11-2 and TRBJ2-7; D is ambiguous. The V end was cut by 6 bases, the J end by 6 bases, with 21 bases between. Germline V gene lookup returns CDR1 SGHAT and CDR2 FQNNGV. The CDR3 contains 15 residues. The CDR3 region is CASRPIKGQAGEQYF. The CDR3 coding sequence is TGTGCCAGCAGGCCTATCAAAGGTCAGGCCGGCGAGCAGTACTTC.

This clone has a handful of counts. The chain combines TRBV13 with TRBJ1-6; TRBD1 agrees at 7 bases. Unmatched junction bases numbered 5, after V lost 5 bases and J lost 7 bases. CDR1 and CDR2 (germline): PRHDT, FYEKMQ (reference sequence). The CDR3 loop spans 14 amino acids. The chain's CDR3 is CASSVAGGNSPLHF. In nucleotides, the CDR3 is TGTGCCAGCAGCGTAGCAGGGGGGAATTCACCCCTCCACTTT.

The chain links TRBV6-6 to TRBJ1-5, with 8 positions matching TRBD1. Germline V lookup: CDR1 MNHNY, CDR2 SVGAGI (reference sequence). The CDR3 is 14 amino acids. J gave up 7 bases and V 2 bases, and 4 bases lay outside the gene matches. The CDR3 DNA follows: TGTGCCAGCAGTTACGGACAGGGTTGGCAGCCCCAGCATTTT. Protein sequence: CASSYGQGWQPQHF.

The chain links TRBV7-2 to TRBJ2-3; D uncertain. V shed 0 bases and J shed 5 bases, with 15 bases lying between them. This CDR3 comprises 16 residues. CDR1 and CDR2 (germline): SGHTA, FQGNSA. CDR3 loop: CASSLAAAPRGDTQYF. DNA of the CDR3: TGTGCCAGCAGCTTAGCGGCGGCCCCGCGAGGAGATACGCAGTATTTT.

The CDR3 DNA follows: TGCGCCAGCCAGGGGGCCTTCTCTAACTATGGCTACACCTTC. This translates into CASQGAFSNYGYTF. The chain joins TRBV23-1 to TRBJ1-2; 8 positions agree with TRBD1. TRBV23-1 is an ORF, with its function uncertain. The CDR3 extends over 14 amino acids. Germline trimming cut 8 bases from V and 0 bases from J; bases unmatched to any gene: 5.

The V call is TRBV7-8, the J call TRBJ2-7, with 7 bases lining up with TRBD2. The trim removed 2 bases at V and 5 bases at J, leaving 12 bases unmatched. The CDR3 is 16 residues long. Germline V gene data show CDR1 as SGHVS and CDR2 as FQNEAQ. This CDR3 reads CASSLNKGRAGDEQYF. CDR3 nucleotides: TGTGCCAGCAGCTTAAATAAGGGGAGGGCCGGGGACGAGCAGTACTTC. Looking up the rest from reference TRBV7-8 and TRBJ2-7 gives the full variable domain: GAGVSQSPRYKVAKRGQDVALRCDPISGHVSLFWYQQALGQGPEFLTYFQNEAQLDKSGLPSDRFFAERPEGSVSTLKIQRTQQEDSAVYLCASSLNKGRAGDEQYFGPGTRLTVT.

The V gene is TRBV5-5, the J gene TRBJ2-5; TRBD1 is a possible D gene (6 bases). Per the germline V gene, CDR1 is SGHKS and CDR2 is YYEKEE (reference sequence). The CDR3 loop spans 15 amino acids. Trimming cost V 0 bases and J 3 bases, with 12 bases left between them. The DNA for the CDR3 is TGTGCCAGCAGCTTGGGGGGGCTCGGGGAAGAGACCCAGTACTTC. Translated, it gives CASSLGGLGEETQYF.

The rearrangement links TRBV27 to TRBJ2-7, with 10 bases aligning to TRBD2. The CDR3 runs to 14 residues. The V and J ends lost 5 bases and 4 bases, in that order; junction bases with no gene match: 5. The germline V gene encodes CDR1 MNHEY and CDR2 SMNVEV (reference sequence). CDR3 in amino acids: CASSVSGRAYEQYV. The CDR3 DNA follows: TGTGCCAGCAGTGTCAGCGGGAGGGCTTACGAGCAGTACGTC.

The chain is built from TRBV25-1 and TRBJ2-1; D might be TRBD2 (6 bases). Germline V CDR1 and CDR2: MGHDK, SYGVNS. V was shortened by 6 bases and J by 5 bases, with 17 bases between the two germline ends. The CDR3 sequence is 15 residues long. The CDR3, as DNA: TGTGCCAGCAGCCCAATAGCGGAGGGAGACAATGAGCAGTTCTTC. The encoded protein is CASSPIAEGDNEQFF.

V gene TRBV5-5 combines with J gene TRBJ1-5, with 7 bases lining up with TRBD1. Germline trimming cut 2 bases from V and 4 bases from J; bases unmatched to any gene: 3. Germline V gene data show CDR1 as SGHKS and CDR2 as YYEKEE (reference sequence). This CDR3 has 14 residues. The CDR3 DNA reads as TGTGCCAGCAGCTTCCAGGGGGTGAATCAGCCCCAGCATTTT. Amino acids: CASSFQGVNQPQHF.

The chain couples TRBV9 to TRBJ2-4; D is perhaps TRBD2 (5 bases). In germline, CDR1 is SGDLS, CDR2 YYNGEE. CDR3 length: 13 amino acids. Deletions cut 9 bases from V and 1 base from J, with 11 bases between. The DNA of the CDR3 is TGTGCCAACCTACCTAGCGCCAAAAACATTCAGTACTTC. Protein: CANLPSAKNIQYF.

The chain joins TRBV28 to TRBJ2-7; 10 bases are a match to TRBD2. CDR3 length equals 14 residues. After removal of 6 bases from V and 6 bases from J, the junction contained 8 bases not matched to a gene. Per germline, CDR1 MDHEN and CDR2 SYDVKM. The CDR3 DNA sequence: TGTGCCAGCAGGGACTTTAGCGGGAGGAGCGAGCAGTACTTC. This encodes CASRDFSGRSEQYF.

This chain connects TRBV27 to TRBJ2-1; no reliable D call. The CDR3 has 18 residues. CDR1 and CDR2 from the germline V gene are MNHEY and SMNVEV (reference sequence). Deletions cut 4 bases from V and 3 bases from J, with 22 bases between. The DNA for the CDR3 is TGTGCCAGCAGTTCCCGAGTCCCGTCGTCCCCGAACTACAATGAGCAGTTCTTC. Translating it yields CASSSRVPSSPNYNEQFF.

The rearrangement joins TRBV6-5 to TRBJ2-3; 11 nucleotides line up with TRBD1. The V and J ends lost 6 bases and 4 bases, in that order; junction bases with no gene match: 6. Germline CDR1 is MNHEY and CDR2 is SVGAGI. The CDR3 is 15 amino acids. This CDR3 reads CASRSPGQGADTQYF. CDR3 coding DNA: TGTGCCAGCAGGTCTCCGGGACAGGGGGCAGATACGCAGTATTTT.

The sample holds a few counts of this clone. CDR3 in amino acids: CASSYLAGGSHEQYF. The CDR3 coding sequence is TGTGCCAGCAGTTACTTAGCGGGAGGTTCCCACGAGCAGTACTTC. The chain couples TRBV6-5 to TRBJ2-7; TRBD2 matches at 10 bases. Germline V gene sequence: CDR1 MNHEY, CDR2 SVGAGI. CDR3 length: 15 amino acids. V gave up 1 base and J gave up 5 bases; unmatched junction bases: 5.